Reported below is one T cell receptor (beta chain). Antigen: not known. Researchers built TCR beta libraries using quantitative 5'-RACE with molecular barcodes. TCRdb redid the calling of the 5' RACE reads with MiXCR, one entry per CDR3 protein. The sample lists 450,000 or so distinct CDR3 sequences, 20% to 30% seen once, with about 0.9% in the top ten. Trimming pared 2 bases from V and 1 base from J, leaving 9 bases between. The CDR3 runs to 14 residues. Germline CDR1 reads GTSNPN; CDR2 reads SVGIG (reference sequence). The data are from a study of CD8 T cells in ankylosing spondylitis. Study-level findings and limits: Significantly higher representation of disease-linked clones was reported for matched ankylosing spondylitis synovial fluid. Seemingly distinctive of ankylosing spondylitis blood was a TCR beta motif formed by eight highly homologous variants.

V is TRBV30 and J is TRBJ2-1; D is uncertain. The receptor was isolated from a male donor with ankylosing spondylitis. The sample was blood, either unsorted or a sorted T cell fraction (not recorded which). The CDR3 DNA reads TGTGCCTGGAGTCCGGCCTCTTCCTACAATGAGCAGTTCTTC. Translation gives CAWSPASSYNEQFF. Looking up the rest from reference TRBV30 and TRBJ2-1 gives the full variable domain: SQTIHQWPATLVQPVGSPLSLECTVEGTSNPNLYWYRQAAGRGLQLLFYSVGIGQISSEVPQNLSASRPQDRQFILSSKKLLLSDSGFYLCAWSPASSYNEQFFGPGTRLTVL.